Shown below are 8 T cell receptor beta chains from a single sample sequenced in a study of CD8 T cells in ankylosing spondylitis. One entry per CDR3 protein, called by TCRdb with MiXCR from the 5' RACE reads. This table holds 350,000 or so distinct CDR3 sequences, over 12% found once. Sequencing was carried out using blood, either unsorted or a sorted T cell fraction (not recorded which). These TCRs come from a male donor with ankylosing spondylitis or in good health (not recorded which).

J is TRBJ2-3 and V is TRBV4-2; TRBD2 aligns across 11 bases. The V gene's germline CDR1 is LGHNA and CDR2 YNFKEQ. V was clipped by 1 base and J by 2 bases; unmatched bases: 5. The CDR3 is 17 amino acids. As DNA, the CDR3 is TGTGCCAGCAGCCAAGGGTTAGCGGGGGGGATCACAGATACGCAGTATTTT. This translates into CASSQGLAGGITDTQYF.

The chain is built from TRBV5-6 and TRBJ2-1, with 8 bases matching TRBD2. V lost 0 bases to trimming and J lost 9 bases; unmatched junction nucleotides: 11. This CDR3 is 16 amino acids long. Germline V CDR1 and CDR2: SGHDT, YYEEEE. The CDR3: CASSLGPGGANFEQFF. Here the CDR3 DNA reads TGTGCCAGCAGCTTGGGGCCCGGGGGGGCAAATTTTGAGCAGTTCTTC. The whole variable domain, filled in from reference TRBV5-6 and TRBJ2-1, reads DAGVTQSPTHLIKTRGQQVTLRCSPKSGHDTVSWYQQALGQGPQFIFQYYEEEERQRGNFPDRFSGHQFPNYSSELNVNALLLGDSALYLCASSLGPGGANFEQFFGPGTRLTVL.

This clonotype was observed a few times. J is TRBJ2-7 and V is TRBV5-1; no clear D gene. The CDR3 loop spans 14 amino acids. V was shortened by 1 base and J by 0 bases, with 8 bases between the two germline ends. Germline values: CDR1 SGHRS, CDR2 YFSETQ. The CDR3 loop reads CASSLPGNSYEQYF. CDR3 DNA sequence: TGCGCCAGCAGCTTGCCAGGCAACTCCTACGAGCAGTACTTC.

Concerning this clonotype itself: It may be a read error: a sequence one base away is much more abundant. This rearrangement joins TRBV7-7 to TRBJ2-1; 9 bases line up with TRBD2. The V gene end was trimmed by 2 bases and the J gene end by 8 bases; junction bases not matched to a gene: 1. The V gene's germline CDR1 is SSHAT and CDR2 FNYEAQ (reference sequence). CDR3 length: 13 amino acids. The CDR3 nucleotides read TGTGCCAGCAGCTTACTAGCGGGATATGAGCAGTTCTTC. It encodes CASSLLAGYEQFF.

This clonotype was recorded only once. The chain links TRBV7-2 to TRBJ2-7; possible D gene TRBD1, 6 bases. V lost 7 bases to trimming and J lost 1 base, with 17 bases between them. This CDR3 spans 15 amino acids. Germline values: CDR1 SGHTA, CDR2 FQGNSA. CDR3 sequence (DNA): TGTGCCAGCACCTTTGACAGGACCGATTCCTACGAGCAGTACTTC. Translated, it gives CASTFDRTDSYEQYF.

The rearrangement uses TRBV6-2 or TRBV6-3 and TRBJ2-3; 10 nucleotides agree with TRBD2. Trimming at V came to 2 bases and at J to 4 bases, leaving 9 bases not matched to a gene. CDR3 length equals 17 residues. Germline lookup yields CDR1 MNHEY and CDR2 SVGEGT. The CDR3 DNA reads as TGTGCCAGCAGTTACGCTTCTAGCGGGAGTTTTTCAGATACGCAGTATTTT. Translating it yields CASSYASSGSFSDTQYF.

The chain joins TRBV12-3 or TRBV12-4 to TRBJ2-5, with 10 bases matching TRBD1. The V and J ends lost 1 base and 4 bases, in that order; junction bases with no gene match: 3. The length of the CDR3 is 15 residues. Here the CDR3 DNA reads TGTGCCAGCAGTTTAGAGACAGGGGGCCTAGAGACCCAGTACTTC. Encoded protein: CASSLETGGLETQYF.

This clonotype has a handful of counts. The chain employs TRBV7-2 and TRBJ2-2; 8 bases match TRBD2. This CDR3 contains 15 residues. The germline V gene has CDR1 SGHTA and CDR2 FQGNSA. Trimming took 3 bases from V and 3 from J; bases not matched to a gene: 3. The DNA of the CDR3 is TGTGCCAGCAGCTTGACGCGGGGGGACACCGGGGAGCTGTTTTTT. It encodes CASSLTRGDTGELFF.